One and the same sample provided the 21 T cell receptor beta chains below, sequenced in a study of blood T cell repertoires in COVID-19. Some clones are missing from TCRdb's copy, which holds only in-frame ones; the method was immunoSEQ multiplex PCR. The table includes 200,000 to 300,000 clones, about nine tenths detected once. The sample comprised peripheral blood. All receptors come from a man in his forties who had recovered from COVID-19.

In this sample, this clone turned up once. This sequence joins TRBV2 and TRBJ2-7, with D possibly TRBD2 on 5 matching bases. Germline CDR1 SNHLY, CDR2 FYNNEI. V was cut by 4 bases and J by 0 bases, with 13 bases left in between. The CDR3 contains 15 residues. CDR3 coding DNA: TGTGCCAGCAGTGCCCGGCTGGAGGTCTCCTACGAGCAGTACTTC. It is translated as CASSARLEVSYEQYF.

V and J are TRBV5-1 and TRBJ2-1, with 8 bases fitting TRBD2. V lost 6 bases and J lost 3; bases outside the gene matches: 8. Germline CDR1 reads SGHRS; CDR2 reads YFSETQ. The CDR3 loop spans 15 amino acids. In nucleotides, the CDR3 is TGCGCCAGCAACCCACTAGCGGAAGTCTACAATGAGCAGTTCTTC. This encodes CASNPLAEVYNEQFF. Drawing the rest from reference TRBV5-1 and TRBJ2-1, the complete variable domain is KAGVTQTPRYLIKTRGQQVTLSCSPISGHRSVSWYQQTPGQGLQFLFEYFSETQRNKGNFPGRFSGRQFSNSRSEMNVSTLELGDSALYLCASNPLAEVYNEQFFGPGTRLTVL.

CDR3 region: CASTETLLGGGTGELFF. CDR3 coding DNA: TGTGCCAGCACCGAAACCCTCTTGGGCGGGGGGACCGGGGAGCTGTTTTTT. J is TRBJ2-2 and V is TRBV2, with TRBD2 matching 8 bases. Germline assignment: CDR1 SNHLY and CDR2 FYNNEI. Unmatched junction bases numbered 15, after V lost 7 bases and J lost 5 bases. The CDR3 consists of 17 residues. Full variable domain (rest looked up from reference TRBV2 and TRBJ2-2): EPEVTQTPSHQVTQMGQEVILRCVPISNHLYFYWYRQILGQKVEFLVSFYNNEISEKSEIFDDQFSVERPDGSNFTLKIRSTKLEDSAMYFCASTETLLGGGTGELFFGEGSRLTVL.

The CDR3 DNA reads as TGCGCCAGCAGCCTTGGGTTCACGGCGGGAGTTATCCCCGAGCAGTACTTC. Translation gives CASSLGFTAGVIPEQYF. V is TRBV5-1 and J is TRBJ2-7, with TRBD2 matching 7 bases. CDR1 and CDR2 from the germline V gene are SGHRS and YFSETQ. The J segment lost 6 bases and the V segment lost 4 bases, leaving 19 bases of the junction unmatched. The CDR3 is made up of 17 amino acids.

This clone was detected only once. The chain uses TRBV19 and TRBJ2-5, with unresolved D. The germline V gene has CDR1 LNHDA and CDR2 SQIVND (reference sequence). Trimming took 3 bases from V and 5 from J, leaving 13 bases between them. The CDR3 loop spans 14 amino acids. DNA of the CDR3: TGTGCCAGTAGTATCGGCAGGATTGGGGAGACCCAGTACTTC. Amino acid sequence: CASSIGRIGETQYF.

Here the CDR3 DNA reads TGTGCCAGTAGTATGGCGGCTAGCGGGGGCTACGAGCAGTACTTC. Its protein is CASSMAASGGYEQYF. The V call is TRBV19, the J call TRBJ2-7, with TRBD2 matching over 10 bases. CDR3 size: 15 residues. Trimming at V came to 3 bases and at J to 3 bases, leaving 5 bases not matched to a gene. CDR1 is LNHDA, CDR2 SQIVND, per germline (reference sequence).

This sequence joins TRBV6-5 and TRBJ1-4; D possibly corresponds to TRBD1 (5 bases). Germline V gene data show CDR1 as MNHEY and CDR2 as SVGAGI. The CDR3 is 13 residues long. Between the trimmed V and J ends, which lost 6 bases and 5 bases, there was a span of 10 bases. CDR3 DNA: TGTGCCAGCAGGCAGGGTACGAATGAAAAACTGTTTTTT. Its translation is CASRQGTNEKLFF.

J is TRBJ1-1 and V is TRBV28; weak D call: TRBD1 (5 bases). V shed 5 bases and J shed 8 bases, with 9 bases lying between them. The CDR3 is 11 amino acids. The germline gives CDR1 MDHEN, CDR2 SYDVKM. The CDR3 sequence: CASSTGSEAFF. The CDR3 DNA reads as TGTGCCAGCAGTACAGGTAGCGAAGCTTTCTTT. The entire variable domain, with the rest obtained from reference TRBV28 and TRBJ1-1, is as follows: DVKVTQSSRYLVKRTGEKVFLECVQDMDHENMFWYRQDPGLGLRLIYFSYDVKMKEKGDIPEGYSVSREKKERFSLILESASTNQTSMYLCASSTGSEAFFGQGTRLTVV.

The V and J genes are TRBV27 and TRBJ2-2; 11 positions agree with TRBD2. CDR1 is MNHEY, CDR2 SMNVEV, per germline (reference sequence). The CDR3 is 15 amino acids. V lost 6 bases to trimming and J lost 1 base; unmatched junction nucleotides: 1. The CDR3 spells CASSGLAGNTGELFF. CDR3 DNA sequence: TGTGCCAGCAGCGGACTAGCGGGGAACACCGGGGAGCTGTTTTTT.

This clone was seen a handful of times. The V gene is TRBV15, the J gene TRBJ1-5; 7 positions agree with TRBD1. The junction had 5 bases not matched to a gene; V was cut back by 8 bases and J by 1 base. Germline assignment: CDR1 LNHNV and CDR2 YYDKDF (reference sequence). The CDR3 has 14 residues. The CDR3 loop reads CATSTGRSNQPQHF. In DNA, the CDR3 is TGTGCCACCTCGACAGGGCGAAGCAATCAGCCCCAGCATTTT.

This clone was seen just once. The V and J genes are TRBV6-2 or TRBV6-3 and TRBJ1-5, with D unresolved. V was pared by 3 bases and J by 3 bases, with 9 bases between. The CDR3 spans 14 residues. Germline V gene lookup returns CDR1 MNHEY and CDR2 SVGEGT. As DNA, the CDR3 is TGTGCCAGCAGTTATTCGGGATTCAATCAGCCCCAGCATTTT. This encodes CASSYSGFNQPQHF.

This chain links TRBV20-1 with TRBJ2-7; a weak D match, TRBD1 (7 bases). This CDR3 has 15 residues. The V end lost 3 bases, the J end lost 1 base, and 16 bases lay between the germline ends. Looked up from germline, CDR1 is DFQATT and CDR2 is SNEGSKA (reference sequence). In DNA form, the CDR3 reads TGCAGTGCTAGTTGGAGGGGGCGAGTTTCCTACGAGCAGTACTTC. Protein product: CSASWRGRVSYEQYF.

CDR3 sequence reads: CASSLATVYPNTEAFF. DNA for the CDR3: TGTGCCAGCAGCTTAGCTACAGTCTACCCTAACACTGAAGCTTTCTTT. The rearrangement links TRBV7-8 to TRBJ1-1, with D unclear. The germline V gene encodes CDR1 SGHVS and CDR2 FQNEAQ. The V end lost 0 bases, the J end lost 2 bases, and 13 bases lay between the germline ends. This CDR3 comprises 16 residues.

Only one count was recorded for this clone. The chain employs TRBV11-2 and TRBJ2-1; 7 bases align to TRBD2. The CDR3 loop spans 15 amino acids. CDR1 is SGHAT, CDR2 FQNNGV, per germline. V gave up 5 bases and J gave up 4 bases; unmatched junction bases: 8. The CDR3 DNA sequence: TGTGCCAGCAGCGGATCCCCAGCGGGGTACAATGAGCAGTTCTTC. Protein product: CASSGSPAGYNEQFF.

This clone was picked up one time. The rearrangement joins TRBV2 to TRBJ2-1; 9 bases are shared with TRBD1. This CDR3 region has 14 residues. CDR1 SNHLY and CDR2 FYNNEI come from the germline V gene. Trimming took 7 bases from V and 10 from J; bases not matched to a gene: 11. CDR3 region: CASTFGTGTHEQFF. The DNA for the CDR3 is TGTGCCAGCACATTCGGGACAGGGACCCACGAGCAGTTCTTC. The whole variable domain, remainder taken from reference TRBV2 and TRBJ2-1, is EPEVTQTPSHQVTQMGQEVILRCVPISNHLYFYWYRQILGQKVEFLVSFYNNEISEKSEIFDDQFSVERPDGSNFTLKIRSTKLEDSAMYFCASTFGTGTHEQFFGPGTRLTVL.

CDR3 in amino acids: CATSRAPGVGPFF. The CDR3 DNA reads TGTGCCACCAGCAGAGCGCCAGGGGTCGGTCCGTTCTTC. J is TRBJ2-1 and V is TRBV15, with D possibly TRBD1 on 6 matching bases. The CDR3 extends over 13 amino acids. V was trimmed by 1 base and J by 15 bases, leaving 16 bases between them. CDR1 is LNHNV, CDR2 YYDKDF, per germline (reference sequence). The whole variable domain, filled in from reference TRBV15 and TRBJ2-1, reads DAMVIQNPRYQVTQFGKPVTLSCSQTLNHNVMYWYQQKSSQAPKLLFHYYDKDFNNEADTPDNFQSRRPNTSFCFLDIRSPGLGDTAMYLCATSRAPGVGPFFGPGTRLTVL.

The chain uses TRBV5-1 and TRBJ2-7; maybe TRBD1 (6 bases). Germline V gene sequence: CDR1 SGHRS, CDR2 YFSETQ. This CDR3 has 14 residues. Trimming shortened V by 0 bases and J by 7 bases, and 14 bases separated the two germline ends. In DNA, the CDR3 is TGCGCCAGCAGCTTGGAGCAGGGGCGCTGGGAGCAGTACTTC. Translated, it gives CASSLEQGRWEQYF.

V usage is TRBV5-1 and J usage is TRBJ1-1, with TRBD1 identical over 7 bases. V trimming: 2 bases; J trimming: 4 bases; junction bases outside the gene matches: 2. Germline assignment: CDR1 SGHRS and CDR2 YFSETQ. The CDR3 totals 13 residues. The CDR3: CASSFDRVTEAFF. In nucleotides, the CDR3 is TGCGCCAGCAGCTTCGACAGGGTCACTGAAGCTTTCTTT.

This chain links TRBV27 with TRBJ2-1, with 7 bases that match TRBD1. After removal of 7 bases from V and 6 bases from J, the junction contained 6 bases not matched to a gene. The CDR3 is made up of 13 amino acids. The germline CDR1 and CDR2 sequences are MNHEY and SMNVEV (reference sequence). The CDR3 bases are TGTGCCAGCAAATCCCCAGGGGGCAATGAGCAGTTCTTC. Its translation is CASKSPGGNEQFF.

There are a few counts of this clone. The V gene is TRBV7-9, the J gene TRBJ2-1; perhaps TRBD2 as D (5 bases). The CDR3 runs to 13 residues. Deletions cut 1 base from V and 9 bases from J, with 10 bases between. Germline CDR1 reads SEHNR; CDR2 reads FQNEAQ (reference sequence). The CDR3 here is CASSLEQRFEQFF. DNA for the CDR3: TGTGCCAGCAGCTTAGAGCAGCGGTTTGAGCAGTTCTTC.

The J gene is TRBJ2-7, the V gene TRBV27, with 10 bases lining up with TRBD1. CDR1 and CDR2 (germline): MNHEY, SMNVEV (reference sequence). The CDR3 is 15 residues long. Unmatched junction bases numbered 6, after V lost 3 bases and J lost 4 bases. In DNA, the CDR3 is TGTGCCAGCAGTTTTACCGGGACAGGGGTTTACGAGCAGTACTTC. It specifies CASSFTGTGVYEQYF.